Sequencing of this T cell receptor beta chain was carried out in a study of a mutant IDH1 vaccine in newly diagnosed glioma. Generated by immunoSEQ multiplex PCR, the TCRdb table keeps only in-frame clones and is missing some. Among roughly 84,000 clones listed, over 75% were seen once. Time point meaning: baseline, week 1 (first vaccination visit). Treatment described: pre-vaccination baseline after standard-of-care therapy. Trimming pared 7 bases from V and 7 bases from J, leaving 19 bases between. Germline V gene sequence: CDR1 MNHEY, CDR2 SVGAGI. This CDR3 has 14 amino acids. The sequencing here drew on PBMCs, taken from a glioma patient treated with radiotherapy, temozolomide or both. The chain recombines TRBV6-5 with TRBJ1-1; D is undetermined. The TCR originated in a man in his forties with glioma. Some clones in this sample may be carry-over from other donors' samples. In DNA, the CDR3 is TGTGCCAGCACAATTGCCCTGGCAGCAAATGAAGCTTTCTTT. Translation gives CASTIALAANEAFF.